Detailed here is one T cell receptor (beta chain). A v3.0 immunoSEQ assay was performed at survey level. Libraries were prepared by immunoSEQ multiplex PCR; TCRdb keeps only in-frame clonotypes and omits some of them. Among about 30,000 clones, more than 85% were seen once, and the ten largest hold approximately 6.8%. This sample is part of a study of long-term antiretroviral therapy in people with HIV. The source of this sequence is a woman aged 40 to 50 with HIV. The specimen was unsorted PBMCs, collected 6.5 years after starting antiretroviral therapy.

CDR3 sequence: CSATPDRAGNTIYF. The CDR3 nucleotides read TGCAGCGCCACACCGGACAGGGCTGGAAACACCATATATTTT. J is TRBJ1-3 and V is TRBV29-1, with TRBD1 identical over 8 bases. CDR1 and CDR2 (germline): SQVTM, ANQGSEA. The J segment lost 2 bases and the V segment lost 7 bases, leaving 7 bases of the junction unmatched. The CDR3 consists of 14 residues.